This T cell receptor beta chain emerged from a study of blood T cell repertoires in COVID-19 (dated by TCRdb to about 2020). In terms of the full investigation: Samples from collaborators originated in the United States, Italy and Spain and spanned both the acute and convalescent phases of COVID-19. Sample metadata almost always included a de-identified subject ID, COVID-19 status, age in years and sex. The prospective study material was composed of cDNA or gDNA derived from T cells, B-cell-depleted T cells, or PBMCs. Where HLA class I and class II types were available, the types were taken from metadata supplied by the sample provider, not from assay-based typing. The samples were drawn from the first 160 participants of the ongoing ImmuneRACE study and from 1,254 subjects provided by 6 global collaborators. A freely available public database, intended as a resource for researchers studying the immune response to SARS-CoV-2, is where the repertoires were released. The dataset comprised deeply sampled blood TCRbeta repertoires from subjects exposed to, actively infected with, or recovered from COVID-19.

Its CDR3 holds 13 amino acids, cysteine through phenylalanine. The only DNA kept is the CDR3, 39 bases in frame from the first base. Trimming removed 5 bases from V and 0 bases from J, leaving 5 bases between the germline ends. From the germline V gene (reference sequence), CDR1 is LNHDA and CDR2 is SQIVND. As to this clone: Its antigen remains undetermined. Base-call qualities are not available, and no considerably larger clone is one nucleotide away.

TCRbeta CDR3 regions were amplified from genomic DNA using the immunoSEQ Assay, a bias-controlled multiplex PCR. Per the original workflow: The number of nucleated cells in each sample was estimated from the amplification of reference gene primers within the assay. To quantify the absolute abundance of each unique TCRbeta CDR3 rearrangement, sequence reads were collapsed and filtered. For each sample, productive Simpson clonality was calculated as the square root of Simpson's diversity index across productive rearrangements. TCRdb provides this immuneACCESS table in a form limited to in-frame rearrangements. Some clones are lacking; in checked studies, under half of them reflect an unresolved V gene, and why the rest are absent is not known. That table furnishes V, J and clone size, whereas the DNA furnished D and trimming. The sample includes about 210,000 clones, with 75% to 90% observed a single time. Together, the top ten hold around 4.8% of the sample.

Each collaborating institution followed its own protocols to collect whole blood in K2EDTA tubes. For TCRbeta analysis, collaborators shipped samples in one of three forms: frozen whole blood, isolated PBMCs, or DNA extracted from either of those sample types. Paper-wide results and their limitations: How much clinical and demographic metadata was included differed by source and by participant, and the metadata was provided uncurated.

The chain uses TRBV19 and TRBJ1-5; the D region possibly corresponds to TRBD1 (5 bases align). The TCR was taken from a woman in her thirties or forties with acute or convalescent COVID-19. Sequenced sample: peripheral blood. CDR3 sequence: CASSDSSNQPQHF. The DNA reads TGTGCCAGTAGTGACAGTAGCAATCAGCCCCAGCATTTT.